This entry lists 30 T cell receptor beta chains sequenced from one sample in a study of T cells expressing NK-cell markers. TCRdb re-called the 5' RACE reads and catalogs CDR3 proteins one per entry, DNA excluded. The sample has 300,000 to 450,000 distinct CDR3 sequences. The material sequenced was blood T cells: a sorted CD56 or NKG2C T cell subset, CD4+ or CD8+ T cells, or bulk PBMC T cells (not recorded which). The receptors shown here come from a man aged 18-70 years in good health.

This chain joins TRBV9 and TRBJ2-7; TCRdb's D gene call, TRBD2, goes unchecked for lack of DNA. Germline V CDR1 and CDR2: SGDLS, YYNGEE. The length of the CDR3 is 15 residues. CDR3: CASSPFTGGPYEQYF.

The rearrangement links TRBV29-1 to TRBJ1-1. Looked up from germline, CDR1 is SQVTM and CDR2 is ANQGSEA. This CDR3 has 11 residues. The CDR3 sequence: CSVCIATEAFF.

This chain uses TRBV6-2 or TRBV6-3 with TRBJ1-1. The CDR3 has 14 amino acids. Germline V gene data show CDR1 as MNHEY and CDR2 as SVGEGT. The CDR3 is CASSYYGRTAEAFF.

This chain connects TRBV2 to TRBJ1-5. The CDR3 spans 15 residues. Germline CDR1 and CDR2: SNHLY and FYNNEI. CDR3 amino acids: CASSTQLVESQPQHF.

The CDR3 region is CATSDTGLGTDTQYF. This chain joins TRBV24-1 and TRBJ2-3; TCRdb names TRBD2, which stays unverified in the absence of DNA. The germline CDR1 and CDR2 sequences are KGHDR and SFDVKD. The CDR3 extends over 15 amino acids.

The CDR3 spells CASSFSGRQPYEQYF. This chain joins TRBV12-3 or TRBV12-4 and TRBJ2-7. This CDR3 spans 15 amino acids.

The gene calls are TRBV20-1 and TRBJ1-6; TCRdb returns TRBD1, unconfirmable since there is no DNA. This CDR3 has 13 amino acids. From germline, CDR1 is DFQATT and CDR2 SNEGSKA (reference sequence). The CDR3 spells CSAHPNRGSPLHF.

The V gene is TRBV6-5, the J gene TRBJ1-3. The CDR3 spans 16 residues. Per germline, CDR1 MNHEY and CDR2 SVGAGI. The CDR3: CASSYSSGVGINTIYF.

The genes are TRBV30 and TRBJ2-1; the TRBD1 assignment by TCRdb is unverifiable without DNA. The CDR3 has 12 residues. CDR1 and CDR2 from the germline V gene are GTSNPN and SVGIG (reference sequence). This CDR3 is CAWSPRVKEQFF.

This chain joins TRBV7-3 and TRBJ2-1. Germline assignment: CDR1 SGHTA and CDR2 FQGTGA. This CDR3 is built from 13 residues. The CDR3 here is CASSADWHNEQFF. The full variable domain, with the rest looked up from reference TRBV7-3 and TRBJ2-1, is GAGVSQTPSNKVTEKGKYVELRCDPISGHTALYWYRQSLGQGPEFLIYFQGTGAADDSGLPNDRFFAVRPEGSVSTLKIQRTERGDSAVYLCASSADWHNEQFFGPGTRLTVL.

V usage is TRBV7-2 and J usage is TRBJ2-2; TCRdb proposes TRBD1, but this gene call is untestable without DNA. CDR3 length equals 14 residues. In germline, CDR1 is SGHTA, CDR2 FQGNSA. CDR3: CASSFIQGVGELFF.

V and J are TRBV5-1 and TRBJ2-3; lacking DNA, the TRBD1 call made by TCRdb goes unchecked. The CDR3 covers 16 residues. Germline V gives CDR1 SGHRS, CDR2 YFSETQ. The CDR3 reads CASSFRLRGGTDTQYF.

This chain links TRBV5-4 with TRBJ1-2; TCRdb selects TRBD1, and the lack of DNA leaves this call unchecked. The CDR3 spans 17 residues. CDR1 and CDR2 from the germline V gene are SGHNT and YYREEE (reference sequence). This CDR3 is CASSTDRARGWRYGYTF.

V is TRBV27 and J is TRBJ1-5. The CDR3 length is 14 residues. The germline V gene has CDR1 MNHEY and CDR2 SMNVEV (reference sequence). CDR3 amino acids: CASSFSDSNQPQHF.

This CDR3 is CASSQTGGYEKLFF. The rearrangement joins TRBV5-1 to TRBJ1-4; TCRdb names TRBD1, which stays unverified in the absence of DNA. The germline V gene has CDR1 SGHRS and CDR2 YFSETQ. The CDR3 is 14 amino acids.

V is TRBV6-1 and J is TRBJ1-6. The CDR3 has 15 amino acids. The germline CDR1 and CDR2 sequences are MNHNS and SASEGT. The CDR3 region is CASSPREGYNSPLHF.

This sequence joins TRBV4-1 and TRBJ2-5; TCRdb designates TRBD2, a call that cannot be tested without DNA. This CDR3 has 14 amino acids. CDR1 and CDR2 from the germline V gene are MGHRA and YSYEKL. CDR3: CASSQTGRPETQYF.

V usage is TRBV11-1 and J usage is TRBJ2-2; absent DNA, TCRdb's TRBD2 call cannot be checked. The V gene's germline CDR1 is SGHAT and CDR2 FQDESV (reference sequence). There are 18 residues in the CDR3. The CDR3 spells CASSRRTSGGLNTGELFF.

The CDR3 region is CASSLGLAGGRETQYF. The chain carries TRBV11-2 and TRBJ2-5; TCRdb proposes TRBD2, but this gene call is untestable without DNA. The CDR3 spans 16 residues. Germline CDR1 and CDR2: SGHAT and FQNNGV.

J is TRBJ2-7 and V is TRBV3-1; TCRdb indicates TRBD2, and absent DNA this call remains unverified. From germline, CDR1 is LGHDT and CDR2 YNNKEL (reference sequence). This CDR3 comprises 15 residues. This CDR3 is CASSRSAGSVYEQYF.

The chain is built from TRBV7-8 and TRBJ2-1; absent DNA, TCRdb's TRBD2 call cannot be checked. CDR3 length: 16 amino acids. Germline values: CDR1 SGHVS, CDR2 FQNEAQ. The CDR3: CASSSGLAGGYNEQFF.

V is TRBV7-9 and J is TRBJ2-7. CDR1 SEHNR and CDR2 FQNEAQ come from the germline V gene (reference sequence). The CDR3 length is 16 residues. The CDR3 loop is CASSLFRSGSSYEQYF.

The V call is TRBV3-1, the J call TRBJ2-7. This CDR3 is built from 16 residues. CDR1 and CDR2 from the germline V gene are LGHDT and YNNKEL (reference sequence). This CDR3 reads CASSQGGQILISEQYF.

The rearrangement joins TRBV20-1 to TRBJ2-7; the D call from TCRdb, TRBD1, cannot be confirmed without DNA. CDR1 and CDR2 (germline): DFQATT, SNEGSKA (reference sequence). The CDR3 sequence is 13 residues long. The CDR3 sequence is CSADRRGGYEQYF.

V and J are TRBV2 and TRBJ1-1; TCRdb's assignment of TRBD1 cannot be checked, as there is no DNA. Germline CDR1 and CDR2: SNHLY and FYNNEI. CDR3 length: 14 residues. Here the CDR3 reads CASSPGARNTEAFF.

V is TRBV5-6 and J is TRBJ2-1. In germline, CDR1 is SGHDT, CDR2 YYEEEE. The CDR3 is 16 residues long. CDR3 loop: CASSLSGGISYNEQFF. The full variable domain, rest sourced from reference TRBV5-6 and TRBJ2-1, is DAGVTQSPTHLIKTRGQQVTLRCSPKSGHDTVSWYQQALGQGPQFIFQYYEEEERQRGNFPDRFSGHQFPNYSSELNVNALLLGDSALYLCASSLSGGISYNEQFFGPGTRLTVL.

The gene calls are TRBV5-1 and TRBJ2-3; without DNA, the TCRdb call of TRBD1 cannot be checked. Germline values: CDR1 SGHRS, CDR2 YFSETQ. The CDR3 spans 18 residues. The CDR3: CASSLARAGAPKTDTQYF.

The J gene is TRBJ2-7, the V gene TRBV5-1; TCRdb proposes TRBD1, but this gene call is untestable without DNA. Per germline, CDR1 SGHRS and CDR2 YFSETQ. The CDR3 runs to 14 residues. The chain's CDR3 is CASTQAGTTGEQYF. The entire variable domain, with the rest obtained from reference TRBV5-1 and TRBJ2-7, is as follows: KAGVTQTPRYLIKTRGQQVTLSCSPISGHRSVSWYQQTPGQGLQFLFEYFSETQRNKGNFPGRFSGRQFSNSRSEMNVSTLELGDSALYLCASTQAGTTGEQYFGPGTRLTVT.

CDR3 sequence reads: CASSQGGIAGGMADTQYF. The gene calls are TRBV4-1 and TRBJ2-3; TCRdb picks TRBD2, but there is no DNA to check that call. The CDR3 extends over 18 amino acids. Germline V gives CDR1 MGHRA, CDR2 YSYEKL.

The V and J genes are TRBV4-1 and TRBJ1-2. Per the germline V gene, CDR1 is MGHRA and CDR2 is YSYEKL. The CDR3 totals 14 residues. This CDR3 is CASSPLIALGSYTF.